The sample holds many counts of the clone carrying this T cell receptor beta chain. As yet, its antigen is unknown. This record comes from a study of neurological immune-mediated disorders. Study-wide results and limits: There were no CDR3 amino acid sequences shared by expanded clones across subjects, a result suggesting private repertoires in all groups. TCR clonal expansion peaked in HTLV-1-associated myelopathy patients and was lowest in multiple sclerosis patients.

Germline values: CDR1 SGHRS, CDR2 YFSETQ. With 5 bases clipped from V and 7 bases from J, the junction kept 9 bases outside the gene matches. This CDR3 comprises 15 residues. The group of healthy controls was made up of people who were blood bank volunteers in Maryland, USA. The unsorted libraries were made from 2 million PBMCs kept at -80 C. MiXCR was run by TCRdb on the 5' RACE reads, yielding one entry per CDR3 protein. There are about 79,000 distinct CDR3 sequences in the sample; 13% to 15% occur only once, and about 6.8% lies in the top ten. The V gene is TRBV5-1, the J gene TRBJ1-4; TRBD1 matches 9 bases. The sequence derives from a woman between 45 and 65 years old in good health. Sequencing input: PBMCs. CDR3 nucleotide sequence: TGCGCCAGCAGACCCTTTACAGGGGGCGGTGAAAAACTGTTTTTT. Translation: CASRPFTGGGEKLFF.